This TCR beta chain was sequenced in a study of T cells in localized non-small cell lung cancer. Study observations and caveats: Adjacent lung had a median roughly 61 of the 100 largest tumor clones.

This CDR3 region has 17 residues. The junction had 11 bases not matched to a gene; V was cut back by 7 bases and J by 0 bases. Germline CDR1 is LNHDA and CDR2 is SQIVND (reference sequence). Concerning this clone itself: Its antigen is not known.

Clones were read by immunoSEQ multiplex PCR, and TCRdb kept only the in-frame ones, dropping some. The table lists 70,000 to 100,000 clones, just over 90% of them singletons. This sequence was found in a woman aged 35 to 70 with stage II squamous cell lung carcinoma. The V and J genes are TRBV19 and TRBJ1-1, with 10 bases matching TRBD1. The sequencing used PBMCs, collected before any cancer treatment. The CDR3 sequence: CASTPGTGVILNTEAFF. For the CDR3, the DNA is TGTGCCAGTACCCCCGGGACAGGGGTTATCCTGAACACTGAAGCTTTCTTT.